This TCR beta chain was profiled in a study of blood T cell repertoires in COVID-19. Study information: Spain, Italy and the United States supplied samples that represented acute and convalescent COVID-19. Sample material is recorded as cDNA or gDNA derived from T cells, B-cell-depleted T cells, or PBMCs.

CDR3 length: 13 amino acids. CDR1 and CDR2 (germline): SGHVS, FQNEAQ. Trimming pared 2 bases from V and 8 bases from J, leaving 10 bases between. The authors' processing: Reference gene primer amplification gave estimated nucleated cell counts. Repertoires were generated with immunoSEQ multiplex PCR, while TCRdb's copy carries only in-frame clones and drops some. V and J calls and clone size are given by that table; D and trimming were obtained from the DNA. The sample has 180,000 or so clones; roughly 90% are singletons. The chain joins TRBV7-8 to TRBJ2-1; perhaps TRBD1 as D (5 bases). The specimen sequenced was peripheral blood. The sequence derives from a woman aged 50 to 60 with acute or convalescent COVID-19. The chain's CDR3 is CASSLSWGDEQFF. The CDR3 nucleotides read TGTGCCAGCAGCTTATCTTGGGGCGATGAGCAGTTCTTC.